This TCR beta chain stems from a study of radiotherapy plus CTLA-4 blockade in lung cancer. The wider study: An objective response was seen in 18% of patients, and disease control in around 33%. Regarding the study as a whole: Early clonal dynamics of blood T cells, together with interferon-beta, were reported as the best response predictor. In blood, tumor-derived TCR clones expanded after radiotherapy plus ipilimumab.

This clone turned up a few times. Its antigen is as yet unknown. In chemo-refractory metastatic non-small-cell lung cancer, patients got ipilimumab CTLA-4 blockade together with focal radiation. Looked up from germline, CDR1 is MRHNA and CDR2 is SNTAGT. This CDR3 has 14 residues. Trimming cost V 6 bases and J 1 base, with 10 bases left between them. Generated by immunoSEQ multiplex PCR, the TCRdb table keeps only in-frame clones and is missing some. Of tens of thousands of clones listed, about 80% are singletons. The chain employs TRBV6-4 and TRBJ1-3, with a weak D call TRBD1 (6 bases). The clonotype was recovered from a human donor with non-small cell lung cancer who had stable disease on radiotherapy plus ipilimumab. Sequences were derived from peripheral blood, sampled from a patient treated with radiotherapy plus ipilimumab. The CDR3 region is CASSRGFSGNTIYF. In nucleotides, the CDR3 is TGTGCCAGCAGCAGGGGCTTTTCTGGAAACACCATATATTTT.